This T cell receptor beta chain was observed in a study of CD8+CD57+ T cells in acquired aplastic anemia. This clonotype was seen at least ten times. What it binds is unknown. Germline V CDR1 and CDR2: MNHNS, SASEGT. The CDR3 extends over 14 amino acids. V lost 6 bases to trimming and J lost 6 bases; unmatched junction nucleotides: 9. Study findings and constraints: Patients shared twenty-nine CD8+ CDR3 sequences with controls. CD8+ Simpson's diversity showed no significant patient-control difference.

TCR beta VDJ combinations and CDR3 sequences were profiled from genomic DNA. TCRdb reprocessed the reads with MiXCR, giving one entry per CDR3 protein. The sample has 50,000 to 65,000 distinct CDR3 sequences, around 55% seen once. V usage is TRBV6-1 and J usage is TRBJ2-7, with 9 bases matching TRBD1. The specimen sequenced was sorted CD4+, CD8+, or CD8+CD57+ T cells (not recorded which) from PBMCs. The TCR sequence derives from a human donor in good health, serving as a control. This chain's CDR3 is CASSLPGQGAEQYF. As DNA, the CDR3 is TGTGCCAGCAGCTTGCCGGGACAGGGTGCCGAGCAGTACTTC.